Shown below are 30 T cell receptor beta chains from a single sample sequenced in a study of regulatory T cells in long-lasting Graves disease. Time point specified: newly diagnosed GD, antithyroid drugs for less than 3 months. The TCR library was made from RNA extracted from PBMCs. With iRepertoire HTBI primers and Arm-PCR of CDR3 regions, TCR beta libraries were built. MiXCR, run by TCRdb on the multiplex PCR reads, gives a single entry per CDR3 protein. The table includes a few hundred thousand distinct CDR3 sequences, around a sixth detected once. These records were also assigned to another study, of T cells in Graves' hyperthyroidism and ophthalmopathy.

Source: peripheral blood mononuclear cells (PBMCs), taken at new diagnosis, from a patient treated with antithyroid drugs. These TCRs come from a woman aged 25 to 39 with Graves disease.

In this sample, this clonotype turned up many times. The chain carries TRBV25-1 and TRBJ1-4, with D possibly being TRBD1 (5 bases). Trimming left V 0 bases short and J 3 bases short, with 8 bases between. Germline-derived CDR1 and CDR2 are MGHDK and SYGVNS. The CDR3 has 15 residues. CDR3 amino acids: CASSEYLGPNEKLFF. The CDR3 DNA follows: TGTGCCAGCAGTGAATATCTGGGACCTAATGAAAAACTGTTTTTT.

This clonotype was picked up many times. This chain links TRBV12-3 or TRBV12-4 with TRBJ1-2, with D uncertain. V lost 6 bases and J lost 9, with 14 bases in between. The CDR3 has 12 amino acids. CDR3 loop: CASSPGFQSYTF. For the CDR3, the DNA is TGTGCCAGCAGCCCGGGGTTTCAGAGCTACACCTTC.

The chain is built from TRBV5-1 and TRBJ1-2, with TRBD1 matching over 12 bases. The CDR3 runs to 15 residues. Germline CDR1 is SGHRS and CDR2 is YFSETQ. J was trimmed by 7 bases and V by 2 bases; bases with no gene match: 6. CDR3 DNA: TGCGCCAGCAGCTTAACCGGGACAGGGGGCCGTGGCTACACCTTC. This encodes CASSLTGTGGRGYTF.

This clonotype came up many times. J is TRBJ2-7 and V is TRBV20-1; 7 positions match TRBD1. This CDR3 has 14 amino acids. Germline CDR1 and CDR2: DFQATT and SNEGSKA (reference sequence). The V gene end was trimmed by 3 bases and the J gene end by 0 bases; junction bases not matched to a gene: 5. The CDR3 is CSASRDSSSYEQYF. The CDR3 DNA sequence: TGCAGTGCTAGTCGGGACAGCAGCTCCTACGAGCAGTACTTC.

V usage is TRBV6-1 and J usage is TRBJ2-1, with D tentatively TRBD1 (5 bases). V gave up 3 bases and J gave up 4 bases, with 13 bases separating them. The CDR3 extends over 15 amino acids. Germline assignment: CDR1 MNHNS and CDR2 SASEGT. The CDR3 loop is CASSDSGQAYNEQFF. CDR3 in DNA: TGTGCCAGCAGTGACTCAGGACAAGCTTACAATGAGCAGTTCTTC.

Only a few counts were recorded for this clonotype. The chain couples TRBV6-1 to TRBJ2-7; perhaps TRBD2 as D (5 bases). This CDR3 is built from 15 residues. V lost 7 bases to trimming and J lost 1 base, with 17 bases between them. Germline CDR1 reads MNHNS; CDR2 reads SASEGT. In DNA, the CDR3 is TGTGCCAGCACCCTCCCGAGGGCAGTATCCTACGAGCAGTACTTC. Residues: CASTLPRAVSYEQYF.

This clonotype was recorded at least ten times. The rearrangement joins TRBV11-2 to TRBJ1-6, with 8 positions matching TRBD1. Germline V CDR1 and CDR2: SGHAT, FQNNGV. V gave up 0 bases and J gave up 7 bases; unmatched junction bases: 8. The CDR3 contains 17 residues. Here the CDR3 DNA reads TGTGCCAGCAGCTTAGATCCCCAGGGGGCAAAAAATTCACCCCTCCACTTT. Amino acids: CASSLDPQGAKNSPLHF.

Ten or more counts support this clonotype. The V call is TRBV6-2 or TRBV6-3, the J call TRBJ2-3; 8 nucleotides match TRBD2. The CDR3 has 15 residues. The germline V gene has CDR1 MNHEY and CDR2 SVGEGT. The V and J ends lost 2 bases and 2 bases, in that order; junction bases with no gene match: 3. Here the CDR3 DNA reads TGTGCCAGCAGTTACCGGGGGGGGCTCACAGATACGCAGTATTTT. Translated: CASSYRGGLTDTQYF.

J is TRBJ2-6 and V is TRBV7-9; 11 nucleotides match TRBD1. V lost 10 bases, J lost 0 bases, and 8 bases stayed unmatched. CDR1 SEHNR and CDR2 FQNEAQ come from the germline V gene (reference sequence). This CDR3 is 17 amino acids long. CDR3 protein: CAINRDRGDSGANVLTF. The CDR3 DNA reads TGTGCCATAAACCGGGACAGGGGGGACTCTGGGGCCAACGTCCTGACTTTC.

In DNA form, the CDR3 reads TGTGCCAGCGACAGGGGAGTAGGGAACACTGAAGCTTTCTTT. Translation: CASDRGVGNTEAFF. The chain links TRBV19 to TRBJ1-1; 8 bases align to TRBD1. The CDR3 sequence is 14 residues long. The V gene end was trimmed by 9 bases and the J gene end by 1 base; junction bases not matched to a gene: 7. The germline V gene encodes CDR1 LNHDA and CDR2 SQIVND (reference sequence).

About this clonotype itself: An end of the junction does not agree with germline; a read error may underlie this. The chain is built from TRBV6-1 and TRBJ2-1; 9 bases fit TRBD2. Germline V gene sequence: CDR1 MNHNS, CDR2 SASEGT. This CDR3 spans 14 amino acids. The CDR3, as DNA: TGTGCCAGCAAGACCGGGACTAGCATCAATGGGCAGTTCTTC. This sequence encodes CASKTGTSINGQFF.

This clonotype was seen a few times. This sequence joins TRBV4-1 and TRBJ2-3; 10 bases agree with TRBD2. CDR3 length: 17 amino acids. CDR1 is MGHRA, CDR2 YSYEKL, per germline. V shed 1 base, J shed 2 bases, and the junction held 6 bases outside the gene matches. The CDR3 nucleotides read TGCGCCAGCAGCCAAGCCAGAGGACTAGCGGTCACAGATACGCAGTATTTT. Its protein product is CASSQARGLAVTDTQYF.

This clonotype was counted many times. This chain joins TRBV20-1 and TRBJ1-5; TRBD1 aligns across 8 bases. V lost 5 bases to trimming and J lost 6 bases; unmatched junction nucleotides: 3. Germline values: CDR1 DFQATT, CDR2 SNEGSKA (reference sequence). CDR3 length: 12 amino acids. CDR3 DNA sequence: TGCAGTGCTTCCCAGGGGGCTCAGCCCCAGCATTTT. Protein product: CSASQGAQPQHF.

This clonotype was counted many times. V is TRBV7-6 and J is TRBJ2-1; D is unresolved. Germline V lookup: CDR1 SGHVS, CDR2 FNYEAQ. V was clipped by 5 bases and J by 5 bases, with 4 bases between them. The CDR3 is made up of 11 amino acids. The DNA of the CDR3 is TGTGCCAGCAGCCCGCACAATGAGCAGTTCTTC. This sequence encodes CASSPHNEQFF.

In its sample, this clonotype was seen a few times. With a much larger clone just one base away, this may be a read error. CDR3 in DNA: TGTGCCAATAGTAAGGGGATACAGGGATGGAACTATGGCTACACCTTC. This codes for CANSKGIQGWNYGYTF. The V gene is TRBV19, the J gene TRBJ1-2; D may be TRBD1 (6 bases). CDR1 is LNHDA, CDR2 SQIVND, per germline (reference sequence). The CDR3 loop spans 16 amino acids.

This clonotype was observed many times. The rearrangement links TRBV10-1 to TRBJ1-3; a possible D gene is TRBD1 (5 bases). Germline V gene data show CDR1 as WNHNN and CDR2 as SYGVQD (reference sequence). Trimming took off 8 bases at V and 1 base at J, with 15 bases between the two ends. CDR3 size: 15 residues. The CDR3 DNA follows: TGCGCCAGCCGGGAAGGCCAGGGATCTGGAAACACCATATATTTT. Encoded protein: CASREGQGSGNTIYF.

This clonotype was counted many times. The genes are TRBV20-1 and TRBJ1-4, with 8 bases lining up with TRBD1. Germline CDR1 is DFQATT and CDR2 is SNEGSKA (reference sequence). The CDR3 length is 12 residues. J lost 11 bases, V lost 3 bases, and 5 bases had no gene match. The CDR3 nucleotides read TGCAGTGCTAGCAGGGGGCCTGGGAAACTGTTTTTT. It is translated as CSASRGPGKLFF.

The rearrangement joins TRBV7-9 to TRBJ2-3, with 8 bases fitting TRBD2. This CDR3 is 14 amino acids long. Unmatched junction bases numbered 4, after V lost 8 bases and J lost 0 bases. Germline-derived CDR1 and CDR2 are SEHNR and FQNEAQ (reference sequence). The CDR3 loop reads CASCASGSTDTQYF. CDR3 DNA: TGTGCCAGCTGCGCTAGCGGGAGCACAGATACGCAGTATTTT.

V gene TRBV19 combines with J gene TRBJ2-7; D possibly corresponds to TRBD1 (5 bases). There are 13 residues in the CDR3. V dropped 5 bases and J dropped 9 bases, with 17 bases sitting between them. Germline lookup yields CDR1 LNHDA and CDR2 SQIVND (reference sequence). The CDR3, as DNA: TGTGCCAGTAGTTCAAGGCCAGGGTGGCGGCAGTACTTC. Its protein is CASSSRPGWRQYF.

This clonotype was found a few times. The rearrangement joins TRBV5-4 to TRBJ2-7; unclear D gene. Germline V gene lookup returns CDR1 SGHNT and CDR2 YYREEE (reference sequence). The CDR3 spans 12 residues. V lost 6 bases to trimming and J lost 7 bases, with 14 bases between them. CDR3 coding DNA: TGTGCCAGCACCCCGACGCTCACGGAGCAGTACTTC. This encodes CASTPTLTEQYF.

In its sample, this clonotype was seen many times. The chain combines TRBV3-1 with TRBJ2-2, with 7 bases aligning to TRBD2. Germline lookup yields CDR1 LGHDT and CDR2 YNNKEL (reference sequence). This CDR3 is built from 17 residues. Trimming cost V 1 base and J 6 bases; bases outside gene matches: 11. This chain's CDR3 is CASSQGSRGLYSGELFF. The CDR3 DNA reads as TGTGCCAGCAGCCAAGGGTCGCGGGGGTTGTATTCCGGGGAGCTGTTTTTT.

This clonotype was picked up many times. The gene calls are TRBV20-1 and TRBJ1-4, with no clear D. The CDR3 covers 13 residues. Germline CDR1 reads DFQATT; CDR2 reads SNEGSKA (reference sequence). V lost 6 bases to trimming and J lost 4 bases, with 12 bases between them. The CDR3 is CSAFSPVNEKLFF. In nucleotides, the CDR3 is TGCAGTGCGTTTTCCCCGGTTAATGAAAAACTGTTTTTT.

This clonotype was detected many times. This chain links TRBV7-9 with TRBJ1-2; D is undetermined. CDR3 size: 15 residues. V lost 5 bases and J 3 bases, leaving 16 bases between the germline ends. The germline V gene encodes CDR1 SEHNR and CDR2 FQNEAQ (reference sequence). DNA of the CDR3: TGTGCCAGCAGCCCCACCGGTACCAATCACTATGGCTACACCTTC. Translation: CASSPTGTNHYGYTF.

This clonotype was seen ten or more times. The rearrangement links TRBV5-1 to TRBJ1-1; the D is unclear. CDR1 SGHRS and CDR2 YFSETQ come from the germline V gene. There are 14 residues in the CDR3. The V and J ends lost 5 bases and 1 base respectively, with 12 bases between them. CDR3 amino acids: CASRASLENTEAFF. CDR3 in DNA: TGCGCCAGCAGAGCGTCTCTTGAGAACACTGAAGCTTTCTTT. Filled out from reference TRBV5-1 and TRBJ1-1, the complete variable domain reads KAGVTQTPRYLIKTRGQQVTLSCSPISGHRSVSWYQQTPGQGLQFLFEYFSETQRNKGNFPGRFSGRQFSNSRSEMNVSTLELGDSALYLCASRASLENTEAFFGQGTRLTVV.

This clonotype was seen repeatedly, ten times or more. V usage is TRBV12-3 or TRBV12-4 and J usage is TRBJ2-3; D gene ambiguous. This CDR3 has 12 residues. Trimming took off 6 bases at V and 4 bases at J, with 8 bases between the two ends. CDR3 DNA: TGTGCCAGCAGGCTAGGCGCAGATACGCAGTATTTT. Protein: CASRLGADTQYF.

In this sample, this clonotype turned up many times. This chain joins TRBV4-2 and TRBJ1-4, with a weak D call TRBD1 (5 bases). The CDR3 contains 15 residues. The germline gives CDR1 LGHNA, CDR2 YNFKEQ. V was pared by 4 bases and J by 4 bases, with 13 bases between. The CDR3 reads CASSLQDSHNEKLFF. CDR3 DNA: TGTGCCAGCAGCCTCCAAGACAGCCATAATGAAAAACTGTTTTTT.

About this clonotype itself: This may arise from a read error, as a much more abundant clone is one base away. This chain joins TRBV11-2 and TRBJ2-5; tentatively, D is TRBD1 (6 bases). The CDR3 runs to 14 residues. Trimming shortened V by 6 bases and J by 1 base, and 12 bases separated the two germline ends. Germline values: CDR1 SGHAT, CDR2 FQNNGV. CDR3 sequence reads: CASRPGTFQETQYF. CDR3 bases: TGTGCCAGCAGACCCGGGACATTCCAAGAGACCCAGTACTTC.

Many counts were recorded for this clonotype. V and J are TRBV7-3 and TRBJ2-7; a possible D gene is TRBD2 (5 bases). V gave up 1 base and J gave up 5 bases, with 12 bases separating them. Germline V lookup: CDR1 SGHTA, CDR2 FQGTGA. The CDR3 spans 14 residues. CDR3 sequence reads: CASSLNGVQDEQYF. CDR3 nucleotides: TGTGCCAGCAGCTTAAACGGGGTTCAGGACGAGCAGTACTTC.

Many counts were recorded for this clonotype. The chain has TRBV12-3 or TRBV12-4 and TRBJ2-1, with 7 bases identical to TRBD2. The CDR3 is made up of 14 amino acids. The V gene end was trimmed by 4 bases and the J gene end by 8 bases; junction bases not matched to a gene: 8. The DNA for the CDR3 is TGTGCCAGCAGTTGGCGGGGGATGTCGTATGAGCAGTTCTTC. Amino acid sequence: CASSWRGMSYEQFF.

This clonotype has at least ten counts. One junction end disagrees with the germline gene, perhaps due to a read error. The chain uses TRBV29-1 and TRBJ1-2, with D uncertain. In germline, CDR1 is SQVTM, CDR2 ANQGSEA. CDR3 size: 11 residues. CDR3 coding DNA: TGCAGCGTGGAAGAAGGGTATGGCTACACCTTC. Translated, it gives CSVEEGYGYTF.